This passage covers 32 T cell receptor beta chains from one sample sequenced in a study of cytomegalovirus exposure and HLA in healthy donors. The assay was immunoSEQ multiplex PCR, and TCRdb's table has in-frame clones only and misses some. The repertoire holds about 140,000 clones, approximately 84% seen once, with 1.4% to 1.5% in the top ten. Specimen: PBMCs. All receptors come from a woman younger than 45 in good health and CMV-seronegative.

The chain uses TRBV5-1 and TRBJ2-1; TRBD2 matches at 7 bases. CDR1 and CDR2 from the germline V gene are SGHRS and YFSETQ. The CDR3 runs to 16 residues. Germline trimming cut 0 bases from V and 1 base from J; bases unmatched to any gene: 4. The CDR3 reads CASSLGLGRSYNEQFF. The CDR3 region has the DNA TGCGCCAGCAGCTTGGGACTCGGGAGGTCCTACAATGAGCAGTTCTTC.

This clone appeared a single time. This rearrangement joins TRBV7-9 to TRBJ2-5, with 7 bases matching TRBD1. V lost 5 bases, J lost 4 bases, and 7 bases stayed unmatched. This CDR3 contains 14 residues. CDR1 is SEHNR, CDR2 FQNEAQ, per germline (reference sequence). The CDR3 bases are TGTGCCAGCAGCCCGGGCCAGGGGGTAGAGACCCAGTACTTC. This codes for CASSPGQGVETQYF.

This chain links TRBV4-3 with TRBJ2-1; D gene ambiguous. V lost 1 base to trimming and J lost 10 bases, with 11 bases between them. Germline V gene sequence: CDR1 LGHNA, CDR2 YSLEER. The CDR3 loop spans 13 amino acids. The CDR3 DNA reads TGCGCCAGCAGCCAAGTTTCCGTGGGCGAGCAGTTCTTC. This gives the protein CASSQVSVGEQFF.

The chain combines TRBV9 with TRBJ2-3; tentative D call: TRBD2 (6 bases). Trimming removed 3 bases from V and 4 bases from J, with 6 bases in between. The length of the CDR3 is 12 residues. Germline CDR1 SGDLS, CDR2 YYNGEE. Here the CDR3 reads CASSGGADTQYF. The CDR3 nucleotides read TGTGCCAGCAGCGGGGGGGCAGATACGCAGTATTTT.

The CDR3 sequence is CASSARGTDTQYF. The CDR3 nucleotides read TGTGCCAGCAGCGCGCGGGGTACAGATACGCAGTATTTT. This chain links TRBV7-3 with TRBJ2-3; D may be TRBD2 (6 bases). V was clipped by 5 bases and J by 3 bases, with 9 bases between them. The CDR3 sequence is 13 residues long. Germline-derived CDR1 and CDR2 are SGHTA and FQGTGA.

The chain combines TRBV5-1 with TRBJ1-2; D may be TRBD1 (6 bases). V lost 0 bases, J lost 4 bases, and 13 bases lay in between. The CDR3 runs 15 residues. The germline CDR1 and CDR2 sequences are SGHRS and YFSETQ. CDR3 sequence (DNA): TGCGCCAGCAGCTTGGTTGCAGGGGCTGGCTATGGCTACACCTTC. It is translated as CASSLVAGAGYGYTF.

V and J are TRBV29-1 and TRBJ2-1, with TRBD2 matching 9 bases. Germline V gene lookup returns CDR1 SQVTM and CDR2 ANQGSEA. V shed 7 bases, J shed 0 bases, and the junction held 4 bases outside the gene matches. The CDR3 length is 14 residues. CDR3: CSALLAGSYNEQFF. Written as DNA, the CDR3 is TGCAGCGCCCTACTAGCGGGCTCCTACAATGAGCAGTTCTTC.

In this sample, this clone turned up a few times. The chain combines TRBV18 with TRBJ1-5; 7 positions match TRBD1. The CDR3 runs to 15 residues. J gave up 4 bases and V 6 bases, and 9 bases lay outside the gene matches. Germline CDR1 is KGHSH and CDR2 is LQKENI. The CDR3 loop is CASSRDSTSNQPQHF. The CDR3 DNA is TGTGCCAGCTCCCGGGACAGCACCAGTAATCAGCCCCAGCATTTT.

This clone came up once. The V call is TRBV5-4, the J call TRBJ1-3; TRBD1 is a possible D gene (6 bases). CDR1 and CDR2 (germline): SGHNT, YYREEE (reference sequence). The CDR3 loop spans 17 amino acids. The V end was cut by 0 bases, the J end by 0 bases, with 13 bases between. DNA for the CDR3: TGTGCCAGCAGCTTGGAGTACAGGGTCCTCTCTGGAAACACCATATATTTT. It codes for CASSLEYRVLSGNTIYF.

CDR3 in amino acids: CASSSGGGQPQHF. The CDR3 region has the DNA TGTGCCAGCAGTTCAGGGGGCGGTCAGCCCCAGCATTTT. This chain links TRBV6-5 with TRBJ1-5; 8 bases line up with TRBD1. The J segment lost 6 bases and the V segment lost 4 bases, leaving 2 bases of the junction unmatched. The CDR3 is 13 amino acids. Germline values: CDR1 MNHEY, CDR2 SVGAGI.

The chain is built from TRBV10-3 and TRBJ1-1; D is ambiguous. V was clipped by 1 base and J by 11 bases, with 17 bases between them. Germline CDR1 ENHRY, CDR2 SYGVKD. There are 14 residues in the CDR3. The CDR3 nucleotides read TGTGCCATCAGTGAGTTGCGGGCCAGCGTGGTCGCTTTCTTT. Translated: CAISELRASVVAFF.

The chain has TRBV4-1 and TRBJ1-1, with 7 bases matching TRBD1. V trimming: 1 base; J trimming: 3 bases; junction bases outside the gene matches: 5. CDR1 MGHRA and CDR2 YSYEKL come from the germline V gene. The CDR3 sequence is 15 residues long. CDR3 nucleotide sequence: TGCGCCAGCAGCCAAGGACAGGGAATTGACACTGAAGCTTTCTTT. Amino acid sequence: CASSQGQGIDTEAFF.

Points on this clone: This is likely a read error, given that the CDR3 carries no conserved phenylalanine or tryptophan at its end. Because the CDR3's place on the DNA is in doubt, the DNA is left out and the CDR3 is given as listed by TCRdb. This chain connects TRBV29-1 to TRBJ1-2. Ends included, the CDR3 has 8 residues. Germline V gene sequence: CDR1 SQVTM, CDR2 ANQGSEA. CDR3 in amino acids: CTDMGGTI.

The genes are TRBV19 and TRBJ1-1; D not certain. The germline V gene has CDR1 LNHDA and CDR2 SQIVND (reference sequence). Trimming cost V 5 bases and J 3 bases, with 10 bases left between them. This CDR3 has 13 amino acids. CDR3 residues: CASSATEYTEAFF. The CDR3 nucleotides are TGTGCCAGTAGTGCAACAGAGTACACTGAAGCTTTCTTT.

The gene calls are TRBV5-1 and TRBJ2-2; 9 bases are shared with TRBD2. The V gene's germline CDR1 is SGHRS and CDR2 YFSETQ. This CDR3 contains 16 residues. Unmatched junction bases numbered 2, after V lost 2 bases and J lost 0 bases. In DNA form, the CDR3 reads TGCGCCAGCAGCTTAGTAGCGGGAGCGAACACCGGGGAGCTGTTTTTT. This translates into CASSLVAGANTGELFF.

The J gene is TRBJ2-5, the V gene TRBV18; 9 bases are a match to TRBD2. The germline gives CDR1 KGHSH, CDR2 LQKENI. Trimming cost V 3 bases and J 7 bases; bases outside gene matches: 12. This CDR3 is 16 amino acids long. CDR3 DNA: TGTGCCAGCTCACCCCCCTCTAGCGGGGCCAGGGGGACCCAGTACTTC. Amino acids: CASSPPSSGARGTQYF.

This chain links TRBV7-9 with TRBJ1-3; 8 bases fit TRBD1. V lost 0 bases, J lost 4 bases, and 8 bases stayed unmatched. CDR3 length: 17 residues. Germline CDR1 and CDR2: SEHNR and FQNEAQ (reference sequence). This CDR3 reads CASSLAQGAFQGNTIYF. The CDR3 DNA follows: TGTGCCAGCAGCTTAGCCCAGGGGGCATTTCAGGGAAACACCATATATTTT.

V and J are TRBV7-9 and TRBJ1-1; D remains unclear. Germline CDR1 and CDR2: SEHNR and FQNEAQ (reference sequence). Between the trimmed V and J ends, which lost 0 bases and 1 base, there was a span of 3 bases. The CDR3 sequence is 13 residues long. The CDR3 sequence: CASSLAQNTEAFF. DNA of the CDR3: TGTGCCAGCAGCTTAGCTCAGAACACTGAAGCTTTCTTT.

DNA for the CDR3: TGTGCCAGCAGCGTCGCGGGGGTCGCGAACACCGGGGAGCTGTTTTTT. Amino acid sequence: CASSVAGVANTGELFF. V usage is TRBV9 and J usage is TRBJ2-2, with 7 positions matching TRBD2. CDR1 is SGDLS, CDR2 YYNGEE, per germline. This CDR3 is 16 amino acids long. J was trimmed by 0 bases and V by 2 bases; bases with no gene match: 4.

The chain links TRBV6-6 to TRBJ1-2; 10 bases map to TRBD1. CDR1 and CDR2 (germline): MNHNY, SVGAGI (reference sequence). The CDR3 length is 14 residues. After removal of 6 bases from V and 5 bases from J, the junction contained 6 bases not matched to a gene. CDR3 nucleotide sequence: TGTGCCAGCAGGGGGACAGGGGTAGATTATGGCTACACCTTC. It yields the protein CASRGTGVDYGYTF.

The chain couples TRBV5-1 to TRBJ2-7; D unresolved. Germline V gene data show CDR1 as SGHRS and CDR2 as YFSETQ. The CDR3 consists of 13 residues. V dropped 5 bases and J dropped 1 base, with 10 bases sitting between them. The CDR3 nucleotides read TGCGCCAGCAGAAAGGCACTATCCTACGAGCAGTACTTC. Translated, it gives CASRKALSYEQYF. The full variable domain, in which reference TRBV5-1 and TRBJ2-7 provide the parts outside the CDR3, is KAGVTQTPRYLIKTRGQQVTLSCSPISGHRSVSWYQQTPGQGLQFLFEYFSETQRNKGNFPGRFSGRQFSNSRSEMNVSTLELGDSALYLCASRKALSYEQYFGPGTRLTVT.

This chain links TRBV7-6 with TRBJ2-5, with 9 positions matching TRBD1. The CDR3 covers 14 residues. The J segment lost 5 bases and the V segment lost 5 bases, leaving 6 bases of the junction unmatched. Germline CDR1 is SGHVS and CDR2 is FNYEAQ. The DNA of the CDR3 is TGTGCCAGCAGCCTTTGGACAGGGGAGGAGACCCAGTACTTC. Its protein product is CASSLWTGEETQYF.

The rearrangement links TRBV12-5 to TRBJ2-7; the match to TRBD1 covers 8 bases. The germline V gene encodes CDR1 LGHNT and CDR2 FRNRAP. The CDR3 length is 15 residues. The CDR3 region is CDSLDRGEGRYEQYF. CDR3 DNA: TGTGACTCGCTCGACAGGGGCGAGGGGCGGTACGAGCAGTACTTC.

The V gene is TRBV7-2, the J gene TRBJ2-5; no clear D. The CDR3 contains 17 residues. The V and J ends lost 5 bases and 2 bases respectively, with 21 bases between them. Germline V gene data show CDR1 as SGHTA and CDR2 as FQGNSA. The CDR3: CASSPPSGTPRQETQYF. The DNA of the CDR3 is TGTGCCAGCAGCCCTCCCTCGGGTACGCCCAGACAAGAGACCCAGTACTTC.

The chain recombines TRBV4-3 with TRBJ2-3; no definite D call. The germline V and J ends were trimmed by 0 bases and 5 bases, with 6 bases remaining between them. CDR1 LGHNA and CDR2 YSLEER come from the germline V gene. The CDR3 loop spans 13 amino acids. Here the CDR3 DNA reads TGCGCCAGCAGCCAAGACACCGGAGATACGCAGTATTTT. Translating gives CASSQDTGDTQYF.

The gene calls are TRBV19 and TRBJ2-3, with TRBD1 identical over 9 bases. CDR1 and CDR2 (germline): LNHDA, SQIVND (reference sequence). This CDR3 comprises 15 residues. The J segment lost 2 bases and the V segment lost 4 bases, leaving 4 bases of the junction unmatched. The CDR3 region is CASSTGTGITDTQYF. The CDR3 bases are TGTGCCAGTAGTACCGGGACAGGGATCACAGATACGCAGTATTTT.

V is TRBV18 and J is TRBJ1-5, with D unclear. Trimming removed 7 bases from V and 3 bases from J, with 10 bases in between. The CDR3 runs to 13 residues. Germline V CDR1 and CDR2: KGHSH, LQKENI. The DNA for the CDR3 is TGTGCCAGCTGCGAGGGCTACAATCAGCCCCAGCATTTT. As protein: CASCEGYNQPQHF. The full variable domain, completed using reference TRBV18 and TRBJ1-5, is NAGVMQNPRHLVRRRGQEARLRCSPMKGHSHVYWYRQLPEEGLKFMVYLQKENIIDESGMPKERFSAEFPKEGPSILRIQQVVRGDSAAYFCASCEGYNQPQHFGDGTRLSIL.

The chain is built from TRBV7-3 and TRBJ1-2; 9 nucleotides line up with TRBD1. V trimming: 1 base; J trimming: 8 bases; junction bases outside the gene matches: 2. Germline V CDR1 and CDR2: SGHTA, FQGTGA. The CDR3 contains 13 residues. The CDR3 spells CASSLRTGVGYTF. The CDR3 coding sequence is TGTGCCAGCAGCTTAAGGACAGGGGTCGGCTACACCTTC.

V is TRBV5-4 and J is TRBJ2-2, with TRBD1 matching 8 bases. Germline-derived CDR1 and CDR2 are SGHNT and YYREEE (reference sequence). The V segment lost 4 bases and the J segment 7 bases; nucleotides outside the gene matches: 9. The CDR3 has 15 amino acids. CDR3 bases: TGTGCCAGCAGCCGGGCCAGGGGGCAGGGCGGGGAGCTGTTTTTT. Translating it yields CASSRARGQGGELFF.

This clone was detected many times. The gene calls are TRBV6-4 and TRBJ2-2; maybe TRBD2 (7 bases). Germline V gene lookup returns CDR1 MRHNA and CDR2 SNTAGT. The CDR3 extends over 16 amino acids. V was cut by 0 bases and J by 3 bases, with 11 bases left in between. CDR3 sequence: CASSDSTGGHTGELFF. CDR3 DNA: TGTGCCAGCAGTGACTCTACCGGGGGGCACACCGGGGAGCTGTTTTTT.

CDR3 amino acids: CASSLIGTGITGELFF. The CDR3 DNA sequence: TGTGCCAGCAGTTTAATTGGGACAGGGATCACCGGGGAGCTGTTTTTT. The V and J genes are TRBV28 and TRBJ2-2; 9 bases fit TRBD1. Trimming removed 2 bases from V and 4 bases from J; junction bases left unmatched: 5. Looked up from germline, CDR1 is MDHEN and CDR2 is SYDVKM. This CDR3 is built from 16 residues.

This CDR3 reads CASSLAGPRETQYF. The CDR3 DNA reads TGTGCCAGCAGCTTAGCGGGCCCCAGAGAGACCCAGTACTTC. The rearrangement uses TRBV7-9 and TRBJ2-5, with unresolved D. In germline, CDR1 is SEHNR, CDR2 FQNEAQ (reference sequence). This CDR3 contains 14 residues. Trimming shortened V by 0 bases and J by 4 bases, and 9 bases separated the two germline ends.